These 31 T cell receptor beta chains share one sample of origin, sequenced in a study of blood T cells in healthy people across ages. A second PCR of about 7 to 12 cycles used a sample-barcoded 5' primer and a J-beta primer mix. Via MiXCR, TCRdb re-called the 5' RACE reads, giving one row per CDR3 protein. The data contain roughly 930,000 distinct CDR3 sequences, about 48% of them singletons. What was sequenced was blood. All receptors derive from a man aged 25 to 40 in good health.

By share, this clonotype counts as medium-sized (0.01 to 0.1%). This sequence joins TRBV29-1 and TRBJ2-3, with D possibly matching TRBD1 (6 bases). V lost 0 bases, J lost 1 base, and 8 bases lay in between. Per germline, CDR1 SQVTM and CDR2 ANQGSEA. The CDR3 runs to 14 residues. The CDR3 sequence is CSVEDKGGTDTQYF. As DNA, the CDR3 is TGCAGCGTTGAAGATAAGGGGGGCACAGATACGCAGTATTTT.

The CDR3 sequence: CATSRVHTTSGAPEKLFF. The CDR3, as DNA: TGTGCCACCAGCAGAGTCCATACCACCTCGGGGGCGCCTGAAAAACTGTTTTTT. The chain carries TRBV15 and TRBJ1-4, with a weak D call TRBD1 (6 bases). The CDR3 extends over 18 amino acids. Germline CDR1 reads LNHNV; CDR2 reads YYDKDF (reference sequence). Trimming shortened V by 1 base and J by 7 bases, and 22 bases separated the two germline ends.

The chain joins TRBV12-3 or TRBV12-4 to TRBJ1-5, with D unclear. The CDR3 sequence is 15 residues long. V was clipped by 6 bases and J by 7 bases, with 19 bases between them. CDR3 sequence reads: CASRRRRGKGQPQHF. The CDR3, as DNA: TGTGCCAGCAGACGTAGACGTGGGAAAGGGCAGCCCCAGCATTTT.

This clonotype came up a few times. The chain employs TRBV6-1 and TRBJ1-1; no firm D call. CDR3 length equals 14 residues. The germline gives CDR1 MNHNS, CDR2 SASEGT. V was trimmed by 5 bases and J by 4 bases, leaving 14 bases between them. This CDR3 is CASSPPGDGTEAFF. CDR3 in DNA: TGTGCCAGCAGTCCGCCCGGGGATGGCACTGAAGCTTTCTTT.

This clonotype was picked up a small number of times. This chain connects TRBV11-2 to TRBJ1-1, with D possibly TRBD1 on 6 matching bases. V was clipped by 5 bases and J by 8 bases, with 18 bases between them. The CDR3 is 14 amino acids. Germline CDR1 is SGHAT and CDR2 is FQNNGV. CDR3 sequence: CASSQSRGQGEAFF. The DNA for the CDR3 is TGTGCCAGCAGCCAAAGTCGGGGCCAGGGGGAAGCTTTCTTT.

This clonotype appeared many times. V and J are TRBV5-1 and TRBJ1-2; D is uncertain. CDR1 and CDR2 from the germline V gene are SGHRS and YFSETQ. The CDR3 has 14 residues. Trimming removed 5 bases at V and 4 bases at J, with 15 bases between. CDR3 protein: CASRQNEDLYGYTF. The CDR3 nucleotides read TGCGCCAGCAGACAGAACGAAGACCTCTATGGCTACACCTTC.

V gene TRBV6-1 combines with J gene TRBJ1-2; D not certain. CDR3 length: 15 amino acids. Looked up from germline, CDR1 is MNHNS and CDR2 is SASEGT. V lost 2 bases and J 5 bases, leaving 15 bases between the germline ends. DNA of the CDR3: TGTGCCAGCAGTGAATCGGGCAGGACCCGATATGGCTACACCTTC. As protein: CASSESGRTRYGYTF.

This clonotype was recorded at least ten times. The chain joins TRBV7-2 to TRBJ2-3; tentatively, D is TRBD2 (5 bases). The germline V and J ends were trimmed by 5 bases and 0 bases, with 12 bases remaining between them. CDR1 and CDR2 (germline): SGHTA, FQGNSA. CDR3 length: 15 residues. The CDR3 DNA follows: TGTGCCAGCAGCAAGCGACTACCGAGCACAGATACGCAGTATTTT. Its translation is CASSKRLPSTDTQYF.

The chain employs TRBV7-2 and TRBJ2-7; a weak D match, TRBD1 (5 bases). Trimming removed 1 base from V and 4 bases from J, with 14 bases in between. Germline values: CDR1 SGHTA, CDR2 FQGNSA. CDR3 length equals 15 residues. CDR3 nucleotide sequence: TGTGCCAGCAGCTTAGTACAGATTGCAGGGTACGAGCAGTACTTC. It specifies CASSLVQIAGYEQYF.

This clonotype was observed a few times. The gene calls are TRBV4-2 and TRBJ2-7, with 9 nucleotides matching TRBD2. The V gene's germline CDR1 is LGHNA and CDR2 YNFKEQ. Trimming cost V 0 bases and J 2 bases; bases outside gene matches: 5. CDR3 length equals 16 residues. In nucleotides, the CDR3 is TGTGCCAGCAGCCAAGATGATGGCGGGGGGGCCTACGAGCAGTACTTC. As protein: CASSQDDGGGAYEQYF.

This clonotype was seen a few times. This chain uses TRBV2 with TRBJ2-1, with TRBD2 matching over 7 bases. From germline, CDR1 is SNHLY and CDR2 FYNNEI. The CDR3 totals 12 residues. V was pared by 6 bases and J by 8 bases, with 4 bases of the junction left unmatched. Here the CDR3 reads CASSGLGDEQFF. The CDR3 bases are TGTGCCAGCAGCGGACTAGGCGATGAGCAGTTCTTC. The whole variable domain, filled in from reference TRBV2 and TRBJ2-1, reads EPEVTQTPSHQVTQMGQEVILRCVPISNHLYFYWYRQILGQKVEFLVSFYNNEISEKSEIFDDQFSVERPDGSNFTLKIRSTKLEDSAMYFCASSGLGDEQFFGPGTRLTVL.

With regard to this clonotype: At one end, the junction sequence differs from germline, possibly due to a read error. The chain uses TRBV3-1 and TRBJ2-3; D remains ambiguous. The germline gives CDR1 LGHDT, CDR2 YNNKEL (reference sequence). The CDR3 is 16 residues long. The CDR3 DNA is TGTGCCAGCAGCCAAGATCTCTACGAGGCCACAGATACGCGGTATTTT. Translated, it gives CASSQDLYEATDTRYF.

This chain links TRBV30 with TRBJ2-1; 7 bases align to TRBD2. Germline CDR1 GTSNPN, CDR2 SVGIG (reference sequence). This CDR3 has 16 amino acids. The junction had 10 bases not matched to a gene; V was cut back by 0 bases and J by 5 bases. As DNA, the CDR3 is TGTGCCTGGAGTGTACTCACCCCTAGCGGAGACAATGAGCAGTTCTTC. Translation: CAWSVLTPSGDNEQFF.

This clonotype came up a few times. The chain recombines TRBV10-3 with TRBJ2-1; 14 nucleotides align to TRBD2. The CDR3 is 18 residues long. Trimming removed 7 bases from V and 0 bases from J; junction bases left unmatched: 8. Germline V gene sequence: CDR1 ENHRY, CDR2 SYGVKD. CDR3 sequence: CAINERGTSGSSYNEQFF. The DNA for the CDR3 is TGTGCCATCAATGAAAGGGGGACTAGCGGGAGCTCCTACAATGAGCAGTTCTTC.

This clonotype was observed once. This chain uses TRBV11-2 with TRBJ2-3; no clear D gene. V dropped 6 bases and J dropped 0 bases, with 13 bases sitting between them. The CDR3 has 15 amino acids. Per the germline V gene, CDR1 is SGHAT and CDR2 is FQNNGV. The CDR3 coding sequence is TGTGCCAGCAGAATCGGGCAGTTGAGCACAGATACGCAGTATTTT. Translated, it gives CASRIGQLSTDTQYF.

This CDR3 reads CASRRTGGEETQYF. Here the CDR3 DNA reads TGTGCCAGTCGCCGGACAGGAGGGGAAGAGACCCAGTACTTC. V usage is TRBV19 and J usage is TRBJ2-7; tentatively, D is TRBD1 (7 bases). The DNA matches TRBJ2-5 better at its end, which makes the J call doubtful. The germline V gene has CDR1 LNHDA and CDR2 SQIVND (reference sequence). There are 14 residues in the CDR3.

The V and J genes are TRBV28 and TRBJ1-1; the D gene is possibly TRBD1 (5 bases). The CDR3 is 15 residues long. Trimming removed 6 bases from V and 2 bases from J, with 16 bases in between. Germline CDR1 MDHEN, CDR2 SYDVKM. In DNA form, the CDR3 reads TGTGCCAGCAGCCTGAGACAGTCTACCAACACTGAAGCTTTCTTT. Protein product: CASSLRQSTNTEAFF.

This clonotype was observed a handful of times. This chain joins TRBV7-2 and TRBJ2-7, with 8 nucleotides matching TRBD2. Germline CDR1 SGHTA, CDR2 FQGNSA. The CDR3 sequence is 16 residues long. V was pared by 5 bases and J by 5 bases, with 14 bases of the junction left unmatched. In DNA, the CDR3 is TGTGCCAGCAGCCCCTCCGGGGGGGCCAGGCTCCACGAGCAGTACTTC. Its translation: CASSPSGGARLHEQYF.

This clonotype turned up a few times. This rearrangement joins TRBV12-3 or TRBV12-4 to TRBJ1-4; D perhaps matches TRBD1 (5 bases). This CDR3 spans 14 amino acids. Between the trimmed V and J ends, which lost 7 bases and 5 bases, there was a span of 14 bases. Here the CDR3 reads CASTLRGGNEKLFF. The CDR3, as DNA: TGTGCCAGCACCCTACGGGGGGGAAATGAAAAACTGTTTTTT.

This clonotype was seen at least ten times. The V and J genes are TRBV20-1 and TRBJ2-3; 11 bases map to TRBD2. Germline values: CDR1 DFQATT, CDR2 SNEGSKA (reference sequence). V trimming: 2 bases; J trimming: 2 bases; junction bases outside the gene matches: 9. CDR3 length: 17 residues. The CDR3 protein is CSARTTSGGRLTDTQYF. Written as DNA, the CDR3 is TGCAGTGCTAGAACTACTAGCGGGGGCCGCCTCACAGATACGCAGTATTTT.

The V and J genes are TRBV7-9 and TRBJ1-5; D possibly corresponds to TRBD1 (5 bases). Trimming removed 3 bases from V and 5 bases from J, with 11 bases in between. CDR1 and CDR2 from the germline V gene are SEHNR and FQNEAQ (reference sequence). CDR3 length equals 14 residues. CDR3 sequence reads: CASSFQGRDQPQHF. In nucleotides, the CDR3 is TGTGCCAGCAGCTTCCAGGGTAGGGATCAGCCCCAGCATTTT.

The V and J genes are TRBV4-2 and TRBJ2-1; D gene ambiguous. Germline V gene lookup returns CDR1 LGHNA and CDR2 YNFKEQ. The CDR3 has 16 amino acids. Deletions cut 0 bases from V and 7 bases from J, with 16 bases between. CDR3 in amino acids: CASSQDRLPRINEQFF. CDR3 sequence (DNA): TGTGCCAGCAGCCAAGATCGTCTCCCGCGGATTAATGAGCAGTTCTTC.

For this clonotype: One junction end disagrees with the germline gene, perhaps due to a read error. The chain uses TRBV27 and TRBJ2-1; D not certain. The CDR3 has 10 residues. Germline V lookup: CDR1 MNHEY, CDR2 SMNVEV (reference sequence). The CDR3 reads CASSTNGQFF. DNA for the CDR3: TGTGCCAGCAGTACCAATGGGCAGTTCTTC.

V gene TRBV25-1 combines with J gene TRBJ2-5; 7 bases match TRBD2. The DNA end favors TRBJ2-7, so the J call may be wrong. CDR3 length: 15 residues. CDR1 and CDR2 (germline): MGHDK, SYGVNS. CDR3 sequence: CASSEHGRVADEQYF. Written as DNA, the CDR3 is TGTGCCAGCAGTGAACATGGGAGGGTAGCCGACGAGCAGTACTTC.

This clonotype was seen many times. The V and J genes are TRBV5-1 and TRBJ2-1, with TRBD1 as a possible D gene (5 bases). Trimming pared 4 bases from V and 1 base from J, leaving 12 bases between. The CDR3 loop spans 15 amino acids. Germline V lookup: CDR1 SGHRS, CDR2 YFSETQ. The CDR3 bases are TGCGCCAGCAGCCTCCGAGACAGTTCCTACAATGAGCAGTTCTTC. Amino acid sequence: CASSLRDSSYNEQFF.

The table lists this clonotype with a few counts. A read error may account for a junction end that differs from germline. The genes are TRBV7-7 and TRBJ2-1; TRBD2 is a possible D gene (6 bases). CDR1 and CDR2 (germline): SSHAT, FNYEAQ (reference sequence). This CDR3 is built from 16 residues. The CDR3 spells CASSPTLTGDYNEQFF. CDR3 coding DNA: TGTGCTAGCAGCCCCACCCTCACGGGGGACTACAATGAGCAGTTCTTC.

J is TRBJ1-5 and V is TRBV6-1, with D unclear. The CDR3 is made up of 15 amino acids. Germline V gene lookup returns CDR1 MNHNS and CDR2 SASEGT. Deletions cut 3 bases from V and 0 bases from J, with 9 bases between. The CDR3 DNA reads TGTGCCAGCAGTGAGGACGGATATAGCAATCAGCCCCAGCATTTT. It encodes CASSEDGYSNQPQHF.

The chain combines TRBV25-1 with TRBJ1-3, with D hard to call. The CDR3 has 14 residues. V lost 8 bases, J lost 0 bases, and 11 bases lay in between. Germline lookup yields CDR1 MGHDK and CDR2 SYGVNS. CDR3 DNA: TGTGCCAGCTCCCGTACTAGCTCTGGAAACACCATATATTTT. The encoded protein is CASSRTSSGNTIYF.

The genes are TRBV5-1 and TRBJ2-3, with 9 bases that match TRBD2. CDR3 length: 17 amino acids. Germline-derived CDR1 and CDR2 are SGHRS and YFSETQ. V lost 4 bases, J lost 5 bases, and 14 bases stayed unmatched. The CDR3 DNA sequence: TGCGCCAGCAGCCCGGTTGATGGGCGGGGGGGCGTAGATACGCAGTATTTT. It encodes CASSPVDGRGGVDTQYF.

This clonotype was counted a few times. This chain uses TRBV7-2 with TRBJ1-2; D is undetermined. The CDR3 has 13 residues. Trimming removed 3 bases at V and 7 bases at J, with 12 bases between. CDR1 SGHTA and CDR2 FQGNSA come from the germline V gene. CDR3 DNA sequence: TGTGCCAGCAGCTTTGAGAGCAAGGGTGGCTACACCTTC. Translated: CASSFESKGGYTF.

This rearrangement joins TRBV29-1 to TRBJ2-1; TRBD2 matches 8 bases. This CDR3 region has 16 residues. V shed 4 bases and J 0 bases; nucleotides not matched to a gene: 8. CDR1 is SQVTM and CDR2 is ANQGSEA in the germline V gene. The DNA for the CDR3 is TGCAGCGTTGGGGGCCCGCGGGGGGCCTCCTACAATGAGCAGTTCTTC. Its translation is CSVGGPRGASYNEQFF.